A selection of T cell receptor beta chains follows, all from one sample in a study of persistence of HIV-infected CD4 T cells. Assay: immunoSEQ multiplex PCR; the TCRdb copy retains only in-frame clones and omits some. The sample yields some 9,200 clones, roughly 85% seen once. These TCRs are of unknown antigen specificity. The input for sequencing was CD4+ T cells sorted from PBMCs after approximately 19-hour stimulation, taken from a patient who received antiretroviral therapy. The receptors were gathered from an adult woman with HIV who was CMV-seropositive. The CDR3 runs from the conserved cysteine through the conserved F or W. The order of the fields is D gene, V gene, clone size, J gene, CDR3 DNA, CDR3 protein. A D gene is named only where the DNA matches it firmly. The listing skips clone size in some rows; elsewhere it reads once, few, many or a size class.

d_call: NA
v_call: TRBV4-1
clone_size: NA
j_call: TRBJ2-7
cdr3_nt: TGCGCCAGCAGCCAAGTAGCCCTCTACGAGCAGTACTTC
cdr3_aa: CASSQVALYEQYF

d_call: NA
v_call: TRBV5-1
clone_size: NA
j_call: TRBJ1-5
cdr3_nt: TGCGCCAGCAGCTTAGCGGGGGACTCAACAGGGCCCCAGCATTTT
cdr3_aa: CASSLAGDSTGPQHF

d_call: NA
v_call: TRBV7-2
clone_size: NA
j_call: TRBJ1-3
cdr3_nt: TGTGCCAGCAGCTTAGAGAGGGTAGCTGGAAACACCATATATTTT
cdr3_aa: CASSLERVAGNTIYF

d_call: TRBD2
v_call: TRBV3-1/TRBV3-2
clone_size: NA
j_call: TRBJ2-1
cdr3_nt: TGTGCCAGCAGCCAAGGGAGCGGGGGCCCGCCCTACAATGAGCAGTTCTTC
cdr3_aa: CASSQGSGGPPYNEQFF

d_call: NA
v_call: TRBV12-3/TRBV12-4
clone_size: NA
j_call: TRBJ1-2
cdr3_nt: TGTGCCAGCAGTTTATCAGGGACCCTTGGCTACACCTTC
cdr3_aa: CASSLSGTLGYTF

d_call: NA
v_call: TRBV24-1
clone_size: NA
j_call: TRBJ2-3
cdr3_nt: TGTGCCACCAGTGAGGGGACCCGTAGGGATACGCAGTATTTT
cdr3_aa: CATSEGTRRDTQYF

d_call: TRBD2
v_call: TRBV7-6
clone_size: NA
j_call: TRBJ2-1
cdr3_nt: TGTGCCAGCAGCTTAGACCTGTACGGGGGGTACAATGAGCAGTTCTTC
cdr3_aa: CASSLDLYGGYNEQFF

d_call: TRBD1
v_call: TRBV10-3
clone_size: NA
j_call: TRBJ2-2
cdr3_nt: TGTGCCATCAGAAACAGGGGGTTGGGCGGGGAGCTGTTTTTT
cdr3_aa: CAIRNRGLGGELFF

d_call: TRBD2
v_call: TRBV11-3
clone_size: NA
j_call: TRBJ2-1
cdr3_nt: TGTGCCAGCAGCTTAGGACAGGGACTAGCGGGGGGGCGATACAATGAGCAGTTCTTC
cdr3_aa: CASSLGQGLAGGRYNEQFF

d_call: NA
v_call: TRBV18
clone_size: NA
j_call: TRBJ2-2
cdr3_nt: TGTGCCAGCTCACCCTCCCGGGGGAGCTTAAACACCGGGGAGCTGTTTTTT
cdr3_aa: CASSPSRGSLNTGELFF

d_call: TRBD1
v_call: TRBV18
clone_size: NA
j_call: TRBJ2-2
cdr3_nt: TGTGCCAGCTCACGACAGGGCCGGGGAGCTGTTTTT
cdr3_aa: CASSRQGRGAVF

d_call: NA
v_call: TRBV7-9
clone_size: few
j_call: TRBJ2-5
cdr3_nt: TGTGCCAGCAGTCGGGACTTCCAAGAGACCCAGTACTTC
cdr3_aa: CASSRDFQETQYF

d_call: TRBD1
v_call: TRBV7-3
clone_size: once
j_call: TRBJ2-2
cdr3_nt: TGTGCCAGCAGCAACACTGGACAGGGAAACACCGGGGAGCTGTTTTTT
cdr3_aa: CASSNTGQGNTGELFF

d_call: NA
v_call: TRBV24-1
clone_size: NA
j_call: TRBJ2-1
cdr3_nt: TGTGCCACCAGGCCTAGCGTGAACAACAATGAGCAGTTCTTC
cdr3_aa: CATRPSVNNNEQFF

d_call: TRBD1
v_call: TRBV10-3
clone_size: few
j_call: TRBJ1-5
cdr3_nt: TGTGCCAGCTCGGGACAGGGTATGGGACAGCCCCAGCATTTT
cdr3_aa: CASSGQGMGQPQHF

d_call: TRBD1
v_call: TRBV9
clone_size: NA
j_call: TRBJ1-2
cdr3_nt: TGTGCCAGCAGCGTAGACCTTGGGACAGCTAATGATGGCTACACCTTC
cdr3_aa: CASSVDLGTANDGYTF

d_call: NA
v_call: TRBV9
clone_size: NA
j_call: TRBJ1-1
cdr3_nt: TGTGCCAGCAGCGCCCAGACCGGAGGGACTGAAGCTTTCTTT
cdr3_aa: CASSAQTGGTEAFF

d_call: NA
v_call: TRBV30
clone_size: NA
j_call: TRBJ1-4
cdr3_nt: TGTGCCTGGAGTGTCGGCGGGGTTGAAAAACTGTTTTTT
cdr3_aa: CAWSVGGVEKLFF

d_call: NA
v_call: TRBV7-3
clone_size: NA
j_call: TRBJ1-2
cdr3_nt: TGTGCCAGCAGCTCGTTGGGGTATGGCTACACCTTC
cdr3_aa: CASSSLGYGYTF

d_call: NA
v_call: TRBV5-1
clone_size: NA
j_call: TRBJ2-1
cdr3_nt: TGCGCCAGCAGCTTGGAAGGGCCCGGGGGTGAGCAGTTCTTC
cdr3_aa: CASSLEGPGGEQFF